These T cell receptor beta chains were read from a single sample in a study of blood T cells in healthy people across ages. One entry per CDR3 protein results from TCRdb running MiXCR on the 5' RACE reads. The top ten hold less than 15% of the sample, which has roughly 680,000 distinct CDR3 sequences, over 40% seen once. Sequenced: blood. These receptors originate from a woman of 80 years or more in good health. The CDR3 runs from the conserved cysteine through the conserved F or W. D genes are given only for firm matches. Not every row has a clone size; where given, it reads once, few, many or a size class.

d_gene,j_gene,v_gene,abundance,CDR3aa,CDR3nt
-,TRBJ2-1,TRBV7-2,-,CASSRSSRNEQFF,TGTGCCAGCAGCCGATCTAGCCGCAATGAGCAGTTCTTC
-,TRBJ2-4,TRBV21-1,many,CASSLEPSKNIQYF,TGTGCCAGCAGCCTAGAACCGTCCAAAAACATTCAGTACTTC
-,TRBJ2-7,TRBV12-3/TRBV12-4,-,CASSGPERLYEQYF,TGTGCCAGCAGCGGGCCCGAACGTCTCTACGAGCAGTACTTC
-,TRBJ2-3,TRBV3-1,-,CANSQMGLGTQYF,TGTGCCAACAGCCAAATGGGACTTGGTACGCAGTATTTT
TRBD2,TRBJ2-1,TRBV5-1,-,CASSTVTGGGANEQFF,TGCGCCAGCAGCACCGTTACGGGCGGGGGGGCGAATGAGCAGTTCTTC
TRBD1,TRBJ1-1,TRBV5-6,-,CASLARGLTEAFF,TGTGCCAGCTTGGCAAGGGGGCTGACTGAAGCTTTCTTT
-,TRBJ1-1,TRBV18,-,CASSPNSLHTEASF,TGTGCCAGCTCACCAAACAGCCTTCACACTGAAGCTTCCTTT
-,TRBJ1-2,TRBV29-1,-,CSVVSAEANYGYTF,TGCAGCGTTGTCTCTGCAGAGGCTAACTATGGCTACACCTTC
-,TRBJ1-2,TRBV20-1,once,CSAWMHNGYTF,TGCAGTGCTTGGATGCACAATGGCTACACCTTC
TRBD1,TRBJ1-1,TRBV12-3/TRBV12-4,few,CASSHYRGRDTEAFF,TGTGCCAGCAGCCATTACAGGGGTAGGGACACTGAAGCTTTCTTT
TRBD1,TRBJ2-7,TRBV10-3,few,CAISRGQANNYEQYF,TGTGCCATCAGCCGCGGACAGGCGAACAACTACGAGCAGTACTTC
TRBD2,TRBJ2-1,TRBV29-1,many,CSVETSGSGGTYNEQFF,TGCAGCGTTGAAACTAGCGGGAGTGGTGGAACCTACAATGAGCAGTTCTTC
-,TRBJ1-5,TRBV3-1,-,CASSQDLTQPQHF,TGTGCCAGCAGCCAAGATCTTACGCAGCCCCAGCATTTT
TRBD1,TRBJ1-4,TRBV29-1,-,CSGMTGINEKLFF,TGCAGCGGGATGACAGGGATTAATGAAAAACTGTTTTTT
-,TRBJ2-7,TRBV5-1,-,CASSYREGSSYEQYF,TGCGCCAGCAGCTACCGAGAGGGGAGCTCCTACGAGCAGTACTTC
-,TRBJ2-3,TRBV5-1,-,CASSSGSLGTDTQYF,TGCGCCAGCAGCTCAGGCTCTCTAGGCACAGATACGCAGTATTTT
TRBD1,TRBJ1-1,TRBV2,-,CASSGLQGAAFF,TGTGCCAGCAGTGGGCTACAGGGGGCGGCTTTCTTT
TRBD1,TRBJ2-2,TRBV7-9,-,CASSLAPGGYTGELFF,TGTGCCAGCAGCTTAGCGCCAGGGGGCTACACCGGGGAGCTGTTTTTT
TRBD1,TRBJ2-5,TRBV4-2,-,CASSPSDRGTPETQYF,TGTGCCAGCAGCCCGTCGGACAGGGGGACTCCAGAGACCCAGTACTTC
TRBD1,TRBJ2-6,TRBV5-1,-,CASENTGAPSGANVLTF,TGCGCCAGCGAAAACACAGGGGCCCCCTCTGGGGCCAACGTCCTGACTTTC
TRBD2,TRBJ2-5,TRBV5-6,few,CASSLLAGADETQYF,TGTGCCAGCAGTCTACTAGCGGGAGCTGATGAGACCCAGTACTTC
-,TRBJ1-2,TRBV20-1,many,CSARPIGLFYGYTF,TGCAGTGCTAGACCGATTGGACTGTTCTATGGCTACACCTTC
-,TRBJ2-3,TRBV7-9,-,CASSLVLTGRVVATQYF,TGTGCCAGCAGCTTAGTGTTGACAGGTCGAGTAGTCGCTACGCAGTATTTT
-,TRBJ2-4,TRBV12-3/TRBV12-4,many,CASSLEGINGIQYF,TGTGCCAGCAGTTTGGAAGGGATTAACGGCATTCAGTACTTC
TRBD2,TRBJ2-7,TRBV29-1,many,CSVGGVSSYEQYF,TGCAGCGTGGGGGGGGTCAGCTCCTACGAGCAGTACTTC
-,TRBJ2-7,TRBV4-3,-,CASSQDPDSQQYF,TGCGCCAGCAGCCAAGACCCCGACAGCCAGCAGTACTTC
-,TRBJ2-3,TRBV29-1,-,CSVVWTTDTQYF,TGCAGCGTTGTTTGGACCACAGATACGCAGTATTTT
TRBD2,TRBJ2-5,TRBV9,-,CASNSGKQETQYF,TGTGCCAGCAATAGCGGGAAACAAGAGACCCAGTACTTC
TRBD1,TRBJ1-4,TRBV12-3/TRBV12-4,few,CASRPGQAARRLFF,TGTGCCAGCAGACCCGGACAGGCGGCACGGAGGCTGTTTTTT
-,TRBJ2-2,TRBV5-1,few,CASSLDTATGELFF,TGCGCCAGCAGCTTGGACACCGCCACCGGGGAGCTGTTTTTT
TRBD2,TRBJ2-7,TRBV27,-,CASSFGGGGMDEQYF,TGTGCCAGTAGTTTTGGGGGCGGGGGGATGGACGAGCAGTACTTC
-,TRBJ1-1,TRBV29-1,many,CSVAQGRNTEAFF,TGCAGCGTTGCGCAGGGGCGGAACACTGAAGCTTTCTTT
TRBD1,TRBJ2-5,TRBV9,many,CASSITQGGRETQYF,TGTGCCAGCAGCATTACGCAAGGGGGCAGAGAGACCCAGTACTTC
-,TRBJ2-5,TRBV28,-,CAGSLARGGETQYF,TGTGCCGGCAGTTTAGCCAGGGGGGGAGAGACCCAGTACTTC
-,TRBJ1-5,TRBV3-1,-,CASSQDPAFQPQHF,TGTGCCAGCAGCCAAGATCCCGCTTTTCAGCCCCAGCATTTT
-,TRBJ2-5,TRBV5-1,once,CASSLAGPQQYF,TGCGCCAGCAGCTTGGCGGGGCCCCAACAGTACTTC
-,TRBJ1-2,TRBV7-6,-,CASSPNQPQAGGYTF,TGTGCCAGCAGCCCCAATCAACCTCAGGCGGGTGGCTACACCTTC
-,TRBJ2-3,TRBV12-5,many,CASGTGGTLDTQYF,TGTGCTAGTGGAACCGGCGGCACTCTTGATACGCAGTATTTT
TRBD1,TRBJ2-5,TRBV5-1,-,CASSFRGQGTGETQYF,TGCGCCAGCAGCTTCCGGGGACAGGGGACGGGAGAGACCCAGTACTTC
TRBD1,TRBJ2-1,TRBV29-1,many,CSVLGTGFLSYNEQFF,TGCAGCGTTCTAGGGACAGGTTTCCTCTCCTACAATGAGCAGTTCTTC
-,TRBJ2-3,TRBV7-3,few,CASSPPDLPDTQYF,TGTGCCAGCAGCCCCCCGGACCTGCCAGATACGCAGTATTTT
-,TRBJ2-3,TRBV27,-,CASSSSYTRGGAAAQYF,TGTGCCAGCAGTTCCTCATATACGAGGGGGGGTGCAGCGGCGCAGTATTTT
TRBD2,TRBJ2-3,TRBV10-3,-,CAIRARGTSGGDTQYF,TGTGCCATCAGGGCCAGGGGAACTAGCGGGGGAGATACGCAGTATTTT
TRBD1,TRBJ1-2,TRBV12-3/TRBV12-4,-,CASSSRTGGRGYTF,TGTGCCAGCAGTTCAAGGACAGGCGGCAGGGGCTACACCTTC
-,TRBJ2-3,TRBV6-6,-,CASSYLSDTQYF,TGTGCCAGCAGTTACTTGTCAGATACGCAGTATTTT
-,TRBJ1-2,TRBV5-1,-,CASSLDGDPNYGYTF,TGCGCCAGCAGCTTGGATGGGGACCCTAACTATGGCTACACCTTC
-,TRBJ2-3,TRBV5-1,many,CASSLGRERDTQYF,TGCGCCAGCAGCTTGGGCCGGGAGAGGGATACGCAGTATTTT
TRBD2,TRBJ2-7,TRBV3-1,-,CASSQVPNRRGGFHEQYF,TGTGCCAGCAGCCAAGTACCGAATCGTCGCGGGGGTTTCCACGAGCAGTACTTC
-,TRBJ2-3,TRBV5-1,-,CASKTGPSTDTQYF,TGCGCCAGCAAAACCGGGCCTAGCACAGATACGCAGTATTTT
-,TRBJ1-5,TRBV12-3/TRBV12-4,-,CASSPGYSGQPQHF,TGTGCCAGCAGTCCAGGATACTCGGGGCAGCCCCAGCATTTT
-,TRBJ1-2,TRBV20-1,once,CSARDQLDSNYGYTF,TGCAGTGCTAGAGATCAGTTGGATTCTAACTATGGCTACACCTTC
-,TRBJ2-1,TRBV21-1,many,CASSKAQGGEDEQFF,TGTGCCAGCAGCAAAGCGCAGGGTGGAGAGGATGAGCAGTTCTTC
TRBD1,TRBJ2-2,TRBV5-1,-,CASSRDSAGELFF,TGCGCCAGCAGCAGGGACAGCGCCGGGGAGCTGTTTTTT
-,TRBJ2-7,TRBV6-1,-,CASSRRLLSYEQYF,TGTGCCAGCAGTAGACGACTACTCTCTTACGAGCAGTACTTC
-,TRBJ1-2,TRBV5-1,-,CASSPGGSSNYGYTF,TGCGCCAGCAGCCCCGGAGGCAGCTCGAACTATGGCTACACCTTC
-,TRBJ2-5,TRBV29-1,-,CSAQRGADYIIRRETQYF,TGCAGCGCCCAGCGCGGAGCGGATTATATAATAAGACGAGAGACCCAGTACTTC
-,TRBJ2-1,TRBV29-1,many,CSMYRTGEQFF,TGCAGCATGTACAGGACGGGAGAGCAGTTCTTC
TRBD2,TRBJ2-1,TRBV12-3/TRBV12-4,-,CASRTLRGGPYNEQFF,TGTGCCAGCAGGACCCTTCGGGGGGGCCCCTACAATGAGCAGTTCTTC